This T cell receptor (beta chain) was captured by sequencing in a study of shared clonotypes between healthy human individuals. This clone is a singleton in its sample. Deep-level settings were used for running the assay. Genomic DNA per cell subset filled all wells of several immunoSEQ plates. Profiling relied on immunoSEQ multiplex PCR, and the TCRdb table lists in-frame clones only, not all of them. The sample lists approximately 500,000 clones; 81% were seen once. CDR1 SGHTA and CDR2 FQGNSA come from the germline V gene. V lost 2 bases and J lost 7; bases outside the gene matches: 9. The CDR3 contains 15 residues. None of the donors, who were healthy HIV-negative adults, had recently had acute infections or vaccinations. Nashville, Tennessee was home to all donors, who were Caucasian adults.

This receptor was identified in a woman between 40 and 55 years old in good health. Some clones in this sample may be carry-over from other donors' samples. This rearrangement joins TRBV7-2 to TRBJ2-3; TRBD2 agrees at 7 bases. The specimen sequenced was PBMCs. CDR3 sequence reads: CASSLRAGEGNTQYF. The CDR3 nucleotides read TGTGCCAGCAGCTTAAGGGCGGGAGAGGGTAATACGCAGTATTTT.